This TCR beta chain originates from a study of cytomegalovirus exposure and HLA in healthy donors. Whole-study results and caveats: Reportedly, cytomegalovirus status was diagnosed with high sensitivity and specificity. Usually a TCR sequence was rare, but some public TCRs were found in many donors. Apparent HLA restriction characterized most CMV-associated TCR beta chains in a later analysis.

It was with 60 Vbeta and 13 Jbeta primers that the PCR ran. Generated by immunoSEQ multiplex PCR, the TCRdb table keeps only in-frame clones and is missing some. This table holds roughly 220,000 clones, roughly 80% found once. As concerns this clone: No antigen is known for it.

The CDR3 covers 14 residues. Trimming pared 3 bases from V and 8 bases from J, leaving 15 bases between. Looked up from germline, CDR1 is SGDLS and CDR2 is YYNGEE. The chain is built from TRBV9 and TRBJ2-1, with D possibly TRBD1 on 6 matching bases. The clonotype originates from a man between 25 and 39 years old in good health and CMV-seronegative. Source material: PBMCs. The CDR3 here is CASSASGTFHEQFF. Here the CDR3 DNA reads TGTGCCAGCAGCGCTTCCGGGACATTTCATGAGCAGTTCTTC.